Following are 24 T cell receptor beta chains from one sample sequenced in a study of Graves' ophthalmopathy and Graves' hyperthyroidism (dated by TCRdb to 2016 to 2019). Sequencer: Illumina HiSeq 2000. TCR beta CDR3 regions were amplified from RNA transcripts for repertoire sequencing. A first-round RT-PCR used HTBI primers with the Qiagen OneStep RT-PCR kit, followed by a second-round multiplex PCR, size selection and purification. TCRdb applied fastp at Q25 and MiXCR to the public reads, then kept only in-frame beta chains. All rows with the same CDR3 protein become a single entry with the most common DNA and genes. The sample table lists 350,000 to 450,000 distinct CDR3 sequences, roughly 21% of them with a count of one. The ten largest clonotypes hold 2.5% to 3.5% of the sample. Sequenced material: peripheral blood. These receptors originate from a woman aged 18-30 years with stable Graves' hyperthyroidism. Donor details come from another sample of the same person, matched by shared clones.

This clonotype came up many times. At one end, the junction sequence differs from germline, possibly due to a read error. V is TRBV7-7 and J is TRBJ2-7; 12 bases match TRBD1. This CDR3 has 15 amino acids. CDR1 is SSHAT and CDR2 is FNYEAQ in the germline V gene (reference sequence). CDR3 DNA: TGTGCTAGCACCCCGGGACAGGGGGCAATCTACGAGCAGTACTTC. Translating gives CASTPGQGAIYEQYF.

This clonotype was seen many times. The J gene is TRBJ1-6, the V gene TRBV6-5; D may be TRBD1 (5 bases). Germline assignment: CDR1 MNHEY and CDR2 SVGAGI. V was trimmed by 6 bases and J by 5 bases, leaving 17 bases between them. The CDR3 spans 16 residues. CDR3 sequence: CASRRRVLTDNSPLHF. In DNA, the CDR3 is TGTGCCAGCAGGCGCAGGGTTTTAACCGATAATTCACCCCTCCACTTT.

A remark on this clonotype: An end of the junction does not agree with germline; a read error may underlie this. The chain links TRBV20-1 to TRBJ2-4; D is perhaps TRBD2 (5 bases). CDR1 is DFQATT and CDR2 is SNEGSKA in the germline V gene (reference sequence). The CDR3 is 15 residues long. This chain's CDR3 is CSANPGVGAKNIKYF. The CDR3 DNA reads as TGCAGTGCTAATCCCGGGGTGGGAGCCAAAAACATTAAGTACTTC.

This clonotype was observed at least ten times. The V call is TRBV30, the J call TRBJ2-7, with 7 bases aligning to TRBD2. The ends lost 5 bases at V and 2 bases at J; junction bases unmatched: 0. The germline V gene encodes CDR1 GTSNPN and CDR2 SVGIG (reference sequence). The CDR3 sequence is 11 residues long. DNA of the CDR3: TGTGCCTGGGGACTAGCCTACGAGCAGTACTTC. Translated: CAWGLAYEQYF.

This chain joins TRBV10-3 and TRBJ2-2, with TRBD1 matching over 10 bases. Losses at the gene ends were 9 bases for V and 3 bases for J; bases not matched to a gene: 4. CDR1 and CDR2 from the germline V gene are ENHRY and SYGVKD. This CDR3 is 14 amino acids long. The CDR3 here is CAMRGTGDTGELFF. The CDR3 DNA reads TGTGCCATGAGAGGGACAGGGGACACCGGGGAGCTGTTTTTT.

This clonotype was counted many times. The chain employs TRBV12-3 or TRBV12-4 and TRBJ1-5, with D unresolved. The CDR3 runs to 12 residues. V gave up 4 bases and J gave up 6 bases, with 7 bases separating them. The CDR3 DNA follows: TGTGCCAGCAGTTCGGGTGGTCAGCCCCAGCATTTT. Its protein is CASSSGGQPQHF.

This clonotype was observed many times. The J gene is TRBJ2-7, the V gene TRBV20-1, with D possibly TRBD2 on 5 matching bases. The CDR3 is 14 amino acids. Germline-derived CDR1 and CDR2 are DFQATT and SNEGSKA (reference sequence). Trimming cost V 4 bases and J 0 bases, with 13 bases left between them. CDR3 sequence: CSAISRGLSYEQYF. CDR3 in DNA: TGCAGTGCTATCTCCAGAGGGCTCTCCTACGAGCAGTACTTC.

This clonotype was seen many times. This chain links TRBV28 with TRBJ1-3, with D possibly TRBD1 on 5 matching bases. CDR1 is MDHEN and CDR2 is SYDVKM in the germline V gene. The germline V and J ends were trimmed by 6 bases and 4 bases, with 13 bases remaining between them. The CDR3 length is 14 residues. The CDR3 region has the DNA TGTGCCAGCAGCGAAATTGGGGGAGGAAACACCATATATTTT. It is translated as CASSEIGGGNTIYF.

A few counts support this clonotype. The genes are TRBV12-3 or TRBV12-4 and TRBJ2-7, with 10 bases lining up with TRBD2. This CDR3 is 14 amino acids long. Trimming took 4 bases from V and 4 from J; bases not matched to a gene: 4. The CDR3 coding sequence is TGTGCCAGCAGTTGGGTAGCGGGAGGTTACGAGCAGTACTTC. It encodes CASSWVAGGYEQYF.

The chain is built from TRBV7-9 and TRBJ2-5; D is unclear. Per the germline V gene, CDR1 is SEHNR and CDR2 is FQNEAQ (reference sequence). The CDR3 spans 13 residues. V lost 0 bases and J 5 bases, leaving 7 bases between the germline ends. CDR3 region: CASSLAQWETQYF. In nucleotides, the CDR3 is TGTGCCAGCAGCTTAGCACAGTGGGAGACCCAGTACTTC.

Only one count was recorded for this clonotype. A single base separates this from a much larger clone, so it may be a read error. The chain couples TRBV18 to TRBJ1-1; maybe TRBD1 (6 bases). Germline assignment: CDR1 KGHSH and CDR2 LQKENI. The CDR3 loop spans 12 amino acids. CDR3 nucleotide sequence: TGTGTCAGCTCAGCGGGGACACCTAAAGCTTTCTTT. This gives the protein CVSSAGTPKAFF.

This clonotype was observed many times. V and J are TRBV6-4 and TRBJ2-7, with 11 bases aligning to TRBD2. The CDR3 consists of 17 residues. CDR1 and CDR2 from the germline V gene are MRHNA and SNTAGT. V shed 8 bases, J shed 4 bases, and the junction held 16 bases outside the gene matches. This chain's CDR3 is CASEGSYSGRVQYEQYF. The CDR3 DNA follows: TGTGCCAGCGAGGGATCTTATAGCGGGAGGGTACAATACGAGCAGTACTTC.

This clonotype was recorded at least ten times. V usage is TRBV10-3 and J usage is TRBJ2-7; TRBD1 agrees at 9 bases. The trim removed 6 bases at V and 5 bases at J, leaving 11 bases unmatched. This CDR3 is built from 15 residues. Germline-derived CDR1 and CDR2 are ENHRY and SYGVKD. The CDR3 loop reads CAIRAVQDRGHEQYF. The CDR3 DNA follows: TGTGCCATCAGGGCCGTCCAGGACAGGGGACACGAGCAGTACTTC.

The chain couples TRBV7-2 to TRBJ1-2; D unresolved. Germline V gene sequence: CDR1 SGHTA, CDR2 FQGNSA. Trimming pared 5 bases from V and 8 bases from J, leaving 15 bases between. This CDR3 has 13 residues. CDR3 nucleotide sequence: TGTGCCAGCAGCCCCGGCGACAAGGTCGGCTACACCTTC. This sequence encodes CASSPGDKVGYTF.

The sample holds many counts of this clonotype. The V gene is TRBV5-1, the J gene TRBJ1-2; D is unclear. Trimming removed 0 bases at V and 10 bases at J, with 10 bases between. The germline gives CDR1 SGHRS, CDR2 YFSETQ. The CDR3 runs to 12 residues. The CDR3 DNA follows: TGCGCCAGCAGCTTGGTACCAGGAACCTACACCTTC. It translates to CASSLVPGTYTF.

This clonotype was detected many times. The chain is built from TRBV6-1 and TRBJ1-2, with 7 bases identical to TRBD1. The V gene's germline CDR1 is MNHNS and CDR2 SASEGT. This CDR3 region has 15 residues. Trimming at V came to 1 base and at J to 5 bases, leaving 7 bases not matched to a gene. The DNA for the CDR3 is TGTGCCAGCAGTGAAGAGGTTAGGGGGCTGTATGGCTACACCTTC. Residues: CASSEEVRGLYGYTF.

This clonotype appeared many times. The J gene is TRBJ1-2, the V gene TRBV7-2; D gene unclear. Trimming shortened V by 5 bases and J by 7 bases, and 11 bases separated the two germline ends. The V gene's germline CDR1 is SGHTA and CDR2 FQGNSA. The CDR3 has 12 amino acids. In nucleotides, the CDR3 is TGTGCCAGCAGCCCGTCGGGAGGTGGCTACACCTTC. It codes for CASSPSGGGYTF.

Only a few counts were recorded for this clonotype. This chain uses TRBV24-1 with TRBJ2-5; 7 nucleotides line up with TRBD1. Losses at the gene ends were 7 bases for V and 2 bases for J; bases not matched to a gene: 6. The V gene's germline CDR1 is KGHDR and CDR2 SFDVKD. The length of the CDR3 is 14 residues. The CDR3, as DNA: TGTGCCACCAGCCTGGGACAGTCGCAAGAGACCCAGTACTTC. It yields the protein CATSLGQSQETQYF.

At least ten counts were recorded for this clonotype. The chain joins TRBV7-8 to TRBJ2-5; the D gene is possibly TRBD2 (6 bases). This CDR3 is 16 amino acids long. Germline assignment: CDR1 SGHVS and CDR2 FQNEAQ. V lost 0 bases and J 4 bases, leaving 15 bases between the germline ends. CDR3 sequence reads: CASSLAFQGGGETQYF. For the CDR3, the DNA is TGTGCCAGCAGCTTAGCGTTTCAGGGAGGTGGAGAGACCCAGTACTTC.

This clonotype was seen repeatedly, ten times or more. The chain joins TRBV25-1 to TRBJ2-7, with 12 positions matching TRBD1. The CDR3 has 15 amino acids. Unmatched junction bases numbered 1, after V lost 2 bases and J lost 2 bases. The V gene's germline CDR1 is MGHDK and CDR2 SYGVNS. The CDR3 region has the DNA TGTGCCAGCAGTGAAGGGGACAGGGGGCCCTACGAGCAGTACTTC. Encoded protein: CASSEGDRGPYEQYF.

This clonotype was counted at least ten times. This chain links TRBV30 with TRBJ2-5; D could derive from TRBD1 or TRBD2 (6 bases each). The V and J ends lost 4 bases and 5 bases respectively, with 17 bases between them. Germline V gene data show CDR1 as GTSNPN and CDR2 as SVGIG (reference sequence). The CDR3 covers 14 residues. The CDR3, as DNA: TGTGCCTGGACGCAGGGGACTGGGGGGGAGACCCAGTACTTC. It translates to CAWTQGTGGETQYF.

There are many counts of this clonotype. This rearrangement joins TRBV30 to TRBJ1-1; D unclear. The CDR3 totals 13 residues. V lost 0 bases and J 4 bases, leaving 9 bases between the germline ends. The V gene's germline CDR1 is GTSNPN and CDR2 SVGIG (reference sequence). The CDR3 spells CAWSVGGLTEAFF. CDR3 DNA sequence: TGTGCCTGGAGTGTCGGAGGTCTCACTGAAGCTTTCTTT.

This clonotype has just a few counts. The genes are TRBV28 and TRBJ2-5; D uncertain. V was trimmed by 3 bases and J by 2 bases, leaving 13 bases between them. CDR1 is MDHEN, CDR2 SYDVKM, per germline. The CDR3 is 15 amino acids. CDR3 amino acids: CASSFLPVNQETQYF. For the CDR3, the DNA is TGTGCCAGCAGTTTTCTTCCCGTAAATCAAGAGACCCAGTACTTC.

This clonotype was seen repeatedly, ten times or more. The chain employs TRBV20-1 and TRBJ1-1; no firm D call. The V gene's germline CDR1 is DFQATT and CDR2 SNEGSKA (reference sequence). CDR3 size: 11 residues. The germline V and J ends were trimmed by 3 bases and 0 bases, with 2 bases remaining between them. The CDR3, as DNA: TGCAGTGCTAGCATGAACACTGAAGCTTTCTTT. It yields the protein CSASMNTEAFF.